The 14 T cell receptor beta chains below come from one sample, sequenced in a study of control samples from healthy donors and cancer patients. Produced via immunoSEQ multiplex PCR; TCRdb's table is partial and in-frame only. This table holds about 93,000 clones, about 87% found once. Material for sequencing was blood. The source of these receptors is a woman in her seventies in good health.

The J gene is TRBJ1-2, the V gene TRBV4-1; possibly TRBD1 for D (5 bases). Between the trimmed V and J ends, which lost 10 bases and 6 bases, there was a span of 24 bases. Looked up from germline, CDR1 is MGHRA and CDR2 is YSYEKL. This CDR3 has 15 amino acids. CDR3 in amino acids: CATTLYPGGGNGYTF. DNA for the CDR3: TGCGCCACCACACTTTATCCCGGTGGGGGTAATGGCTACACCTTC.

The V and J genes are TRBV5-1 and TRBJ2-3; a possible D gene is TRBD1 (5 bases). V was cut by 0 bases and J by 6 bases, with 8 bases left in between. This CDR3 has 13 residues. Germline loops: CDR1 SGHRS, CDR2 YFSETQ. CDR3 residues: CASSLEGADTQYF. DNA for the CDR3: TGCGCCAGCAGCTTGGAAGGGGCGGATACGCAGTATTTT.

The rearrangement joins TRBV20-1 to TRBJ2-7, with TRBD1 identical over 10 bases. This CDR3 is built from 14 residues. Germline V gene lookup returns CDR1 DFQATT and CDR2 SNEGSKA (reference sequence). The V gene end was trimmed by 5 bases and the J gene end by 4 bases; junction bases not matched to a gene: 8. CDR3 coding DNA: TGCAGTGCTCGTGACAGGGGGCTAGGTTACGAGCAGTACTTC. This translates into CSARDRGLGYEQYF.

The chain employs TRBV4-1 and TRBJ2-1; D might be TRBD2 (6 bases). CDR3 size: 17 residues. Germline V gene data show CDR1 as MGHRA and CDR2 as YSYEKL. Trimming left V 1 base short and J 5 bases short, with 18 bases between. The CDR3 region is CASSQVGRQLADNEQFF. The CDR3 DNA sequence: TGCGCCAGCAGCCAAGTTGGGCGGCAATTAGCGGACAATGAGCAGTTCTTC.

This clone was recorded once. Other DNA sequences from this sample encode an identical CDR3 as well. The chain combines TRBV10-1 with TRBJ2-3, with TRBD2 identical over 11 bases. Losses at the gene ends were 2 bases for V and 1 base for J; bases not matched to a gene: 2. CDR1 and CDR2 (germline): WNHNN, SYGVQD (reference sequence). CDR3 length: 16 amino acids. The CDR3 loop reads CASSEPGLAGTDTQYF. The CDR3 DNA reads TGCGCCAGCAGTGAGCCGGGACTAGCGGGCACAGATACGCAGTATTTT.

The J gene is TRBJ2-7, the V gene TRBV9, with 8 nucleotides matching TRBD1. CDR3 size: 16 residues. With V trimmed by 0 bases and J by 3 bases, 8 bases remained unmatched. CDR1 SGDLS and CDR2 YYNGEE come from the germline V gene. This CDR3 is CASSVERGTGFYEQYF. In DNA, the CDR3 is TGTGCCAGCAGCGTAGAACGTGGGACAGGTTTCTACGAGCAGTACTTC.

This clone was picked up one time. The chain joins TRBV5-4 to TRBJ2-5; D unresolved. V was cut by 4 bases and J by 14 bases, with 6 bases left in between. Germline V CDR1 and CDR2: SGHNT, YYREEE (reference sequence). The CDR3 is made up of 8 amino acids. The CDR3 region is CASSPLYF. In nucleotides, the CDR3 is TGTGCCAGCAGCCCCCTTTACTTC.

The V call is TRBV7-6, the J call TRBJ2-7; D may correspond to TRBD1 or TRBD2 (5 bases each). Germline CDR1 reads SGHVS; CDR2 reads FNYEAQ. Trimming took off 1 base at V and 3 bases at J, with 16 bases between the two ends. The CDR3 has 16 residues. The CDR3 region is CASSLGGGQNRYEQYF. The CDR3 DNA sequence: TGTGCCAGCAGCTTAGGGGGCGGGCAGAATCGCTACGAGCAGTACTTC. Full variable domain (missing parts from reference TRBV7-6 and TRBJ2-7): GAGVSQSPRYKVTKRGQDVALRCDPISGHVSLYWYRQALGQGPEFLTYFNYEAQQDKSGLPNDRFSAERPEGSISTLTIQRTEQRDSAMYRCASSLGGGQNRYEQYFGPGTRLTVT.

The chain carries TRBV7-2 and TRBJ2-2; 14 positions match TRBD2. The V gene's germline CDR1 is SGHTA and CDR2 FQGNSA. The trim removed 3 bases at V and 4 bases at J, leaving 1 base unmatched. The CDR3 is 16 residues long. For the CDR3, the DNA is TGTGCCAGCAGCTTTGGACTAGCGGGAGGCACCGGGGAGCTGTTTTTT. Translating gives CASSFGLAGGTGELFF. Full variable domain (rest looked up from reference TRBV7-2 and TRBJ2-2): GAGVSQSPSNKVTEKGKDVELRCDPISGHTALYWYRQSLGQGLEFLIYFQGNSAPDKSGLPSDRFSAERTGGSVSTLTIQRTQQEDSAVYLCASSFGLAGGTGELFFGEGSRLTVL.

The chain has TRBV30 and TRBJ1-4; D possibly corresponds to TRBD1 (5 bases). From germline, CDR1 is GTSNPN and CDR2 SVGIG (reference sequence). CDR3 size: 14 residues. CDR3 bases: TGTGCTCTGGGGCCGGGCGCAATCAATGAAAAACTGTTTTTT. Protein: CALGPGAINEKLFF.

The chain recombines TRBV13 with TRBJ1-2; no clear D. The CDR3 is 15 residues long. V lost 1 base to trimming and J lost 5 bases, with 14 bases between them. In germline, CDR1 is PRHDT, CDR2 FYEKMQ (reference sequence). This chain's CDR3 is CASSLAAGVGYGYTF. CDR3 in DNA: TGTGCCAGCAGCTTAGCGGCGGGTGTAGGGTATGGCTACACCTTC.

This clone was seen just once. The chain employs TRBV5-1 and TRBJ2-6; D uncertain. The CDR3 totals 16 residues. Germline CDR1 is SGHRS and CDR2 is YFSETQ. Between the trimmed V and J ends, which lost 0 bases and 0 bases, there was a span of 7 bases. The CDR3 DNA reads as TGCGCCAGCAGCTTGGCCCCCGGCTCTGGGGCCAACGTCCTGACTTTC. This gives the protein CASSLAPGSGANVLTF. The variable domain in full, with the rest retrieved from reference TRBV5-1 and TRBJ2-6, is KAGVTQTPRYLIKTRGQQVTLSCSPISGHRSVSWYQQTPGQGLQFLFEYFSETQRNKGNFPGRFSGRQFSNSRSEMNVSTLELGDSALYLCASSLAPGSGANVLTFGAGSRLTVL.

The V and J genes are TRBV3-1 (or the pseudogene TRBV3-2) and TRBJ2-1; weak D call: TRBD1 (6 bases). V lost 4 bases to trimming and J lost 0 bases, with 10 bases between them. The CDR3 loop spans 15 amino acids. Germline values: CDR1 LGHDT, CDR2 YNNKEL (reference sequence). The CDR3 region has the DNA TGTGCCAGCAGCCGGACAGCAAGCTCCTACAATGAGCAGTTCTTC. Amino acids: CASSRTASSYNEQFF.

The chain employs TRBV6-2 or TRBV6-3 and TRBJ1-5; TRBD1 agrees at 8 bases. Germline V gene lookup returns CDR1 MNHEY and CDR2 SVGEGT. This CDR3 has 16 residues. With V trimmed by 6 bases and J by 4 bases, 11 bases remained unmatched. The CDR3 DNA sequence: TGTGCCAGCAGCTCCCGACAGGGGAGGAGGAATCAGCCCCAGCATTTT. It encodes CASSSRQGRRNQPQHF.